These 9 T cell receptor beta chains share one sample of origin, sequenced in a study of patients and donors after allogeneic stem cell transplantation. MiXCR, run by TCRdb on the RT-PCR reads, gives a single entry per CDR3 protein. The sample has approximately 200,000 distinct CDR3 sequences; less than 50% are singletons. Sequenced material: blood, either unsorted or a sorted T cell fraction (not recorded which). These receptors all stem from a human donor who was either an allogeneic HSCT recipient or a stem cell or donor lymphocyte infusion donor (not recorded which). It is not recorded whose cells these are; they may come from a transplant donor.

This chain connects TRBV9 to TRBJ2-3; 9 bases match TRBD2. This CDR3 is 17 amino acids long. Trimming removed 0 bases from V and 3 bases from J; junction bases left unmatched: 8. Germline V gives CDR1 SGDLS, CDR2 YYNGEE. CDR3 bases: TGTGCCAGCAGCGTAGGAAGCGGGGGGCGCCCAACAGATACGCAGTATTTT. Residues: CASSVGSGGRPTDTQYF. Complete variable domain (other parts from reference TRBV9 and TRBJ2-3): DSGVTQTPKHLITATGQRVTLRCSPRSGDLSVYWYQQSLDQGLQFLIQYYNGEERAKGNILERFSAQQFPDLHSELNLSSLELGDSALYFCASSVGSGGRPTDTQYFGPGTRLTVL.

As DNA, the CDR3 is TGTGCCAGCAGTTTATCAGAGTTTTACACTGAAGCTTTCTTT. It translates to CASSLSEFYTEAFF. This chain joins TRBV12-3 or TRBV12-4 and TRBJ1-1; D gene unclear. V lost 2 bases and J lost 3, with 10 bases in between. This CDR3 contains 14 residues.

This clonotype was found a few times. The chain recombines TRBV27 with TRBJ1-1; 7 bases are a match to TRBD1. Germline CDR1 is MNHEY and CDR2 is SMNVEV (reference sequence). The CDR3 is 16 amino acids. V dropped 5 bases and J dropped 0; count of bases not matched to a gene: 9. This CDR3 is CASSPGTVWLNTEAFF. In DNA form, the CDR3 reads TGTGCCAGCAGTCCCGGGACAGTCTGGCTGAACACTGAAGCTTTCTTT.

The V and J genes are TRBV10-3 and TRBJ1-5; D possibly corresponds to TRBD1 (6 bases). Germline V gives CDR1 ENHRY, CDR2 SYGVKD. Trimming took off 1 base at V and 6 bases at J, with 16 bases between the two ends. The CDR3 covers 16 residues. The CDR3 sequence: CAISEWTAGTGQPQHF. DNA of the CDR3: TGTGCCATCAGTGAGTGGACAGCTGGGACCGGTCAGCCCCAGCATTTT.

This clonotype turned up a few times. The V call is TRBV29-1, the J call TRBJ2-1; D is perhaps TRBD2 (7 bases). Between the trimmed V and J ends, which lost 3 bases and 0 bases, there was a span of 12 bases. This CDR3 contains 15 residues. CDR1 and CDR2 from the germline V gene are SQVTM and ANQGSEA. CDR3 in DNA: TGCAGCGTTGAGGGGGGGCCGAGCTCCTACAATGAGCAGTTCTTC. Protein sequence: CSVEGGPSSYNEQFF.

The chain's CDR3 is CASSVLLAGGSKNIQYF. In DNA form, the CDR3 reads TGTGCCAGCAGTGTCCTACTAGCGGGGGGTTCCAAAAACATTCAGTACTTC. The rearrangement links TRBV12-3 or TRBV12-4 to TRBJ2-4, with 12 nucleotides matching TRBD2. V shed 5 bases and J 2 bases; nucleotides not matched to a gene: 7. This CDR3 has 17 residues.

This clonotype has more than one count but fewer than ten. The V call is TRBV12-3 or TRBV12-4, the J call TRBJ1-1; unclear D gene. This CDR3 comprises 12 residues. The ends were cut back, 0 bases at V and 10 bases at J, with 9 bases in the middle. CDR3 bases: TGTGCCAGCAGTTTAGCTAGCCAAGGAGCTTTCTTT. It encodes CASSLASQGAFF.

This clonotype was counted only a few times. V gene TRBV7-9 combines with J gene TRBJ2-7, with 7 positions matching TRBD1. Germline values: CDR1 SEHNR, CDR2 FQNEAQ (reference sequence). Trimming removed 5 bases from V and 2 bases from J; junction bases left unmatched: 6. The CDR3 loop spans 14 amino acids. The CDR3 sequence: CASSPRGTAYEQYF. The CDR3 region has the DNA TGTGCCAGCAGCCCGAGAGGGACAGCCTACGAGCAGTACTTC.

This rearrangement joins TRBV5-5 to TRBJ1-4; no reliable D call. The CDR3 is 15 residues long. The V gene's germline CDR1 is SGHKS and CDR2 YYEKEE (reference sequence). The V end was cut by 0 bases, the J end by 3 bases, with 9 bases between. The CDR3 protein is CASSLGRLSNEKLFF. The CDR3 coding sequence is TGTGCCAGCAGCTTGGGCAGATTATCTAATGAAAAACTGTTTTTT.